A selection of T cell receptor beta chains follows, all from one sample in a study of blood T cell repertoires in COVID-19. Only in-frame clones appear in the TCRdb table, and some are missing; sequencing was by immunoSEQ multiplex PCR. The sample has 150,000 to 200,000 clones, approximately 83% seen once; the top ten hold 7% to 10%. Input material: peripheral blood. The receptors shown here come from a man aged 45 to 65 with active or convalescent COVID-19. Both conserved end residues are part of each CDR3. Each record gives: CDR3 length, D gene, V gene, clone size, J gene, CDR3 protein, CDR3 DNA. A D gene is named only where the DNA matches it firmly. Size values are once, few and many counts, or a class for expanded clones, and some rows have none.

CDR3 length: 19; D gene: .; V gene: TRBV18; clone size: .; J gene: TRBJ2-6; CDR3 protein: CASSPLPRQGFSGANVLTF; CDR3 DNA: TGTGCCAGCTCACCACTCCCGAGGCAGGGTTTTTCTGGGGCCAACGTCCTGACTTTC
CDR3 length: 13; D gene: .; V gene: TRBV11-2; clone size: .; J gene: TRBJ2-5; CDR3 protein: CASSLGGQITQYF; CDR3 DNA: TGTGCCAGCAGCTTAGGGGGGCAGATAACCCAGTACTTC
CDR3 length: 14; D gene: .; V gene: TRBV7-6; clone size: .; J gene: TRBJ1-6; CDR3 protein: CASSTDSRNSPLHF; CDR3 DNA: TGTGCCAGCAGCACGGACAGTCGAAATTCACCCCTCCACTTT
CDR3 length: 13; D gene: .; V gene: TRBV18; clone size: few; J gene: TRBJ2-7; CDR3 protein: CASSPPGGLEQYF; CDR3 DNA: TGTGCCAGCTCACCACCGGGTGGGCTCGAGCAGTACTTC
CDR3 length: 17; D gene: .; V gene: TRBV28; clone size: .; J gene: TRBJ2-5; CDR3 protein: CASSLFYQRAGEETQYF; CDR3 DNA: TGTGCCAGCAGTTTATTTTATCAGAGGGCAGGGGAAGAGACCCAGTACTTC
CDR3 length: 14; D gene: .; V gene: TRBV19; clone size: once; J gene: TRBJ2-2; CDR3 protein: CASSVGQNTGELFF; CDR3 DNA: TGTGCCAGTAGTGTGGGACAGAACACCGGGGAGCTGTTTTTT
CDR3 length: 15; D gene: .; V gene: TRBV4-3; clone size: .; J gene: TRBJ1-4; CDR3 protein: CASSRQIAANEKLFF; CDR3 DNA: TGCGCCAGCAGCCGTCAGATCGCAGCTAATGAAAAACTGTTTTTT
CDR3 length: 17; D gene: .; V gene: TRBV6-1; clone size: .; J gene: TRBJ1-3; CDR3 protein: CASSAPGRGNSGNTIYF; CDR3 DNA: TGTGCCAGCAGTGCCCCGGGGAGGGGAAACTCTGGAAACACCATATATTTT
CDR3 length: 16; D gene: TRBD2; V gene: TRBV14; clone size: few; J gene: TRBJ2-3; CDR3 protein: CASSQGLAGSTDTQYF; CDR3 DNA: TGTGCCAGCAGCCAAGGACTAGCGGGATCCACAGATACGCAGTATTTT
CDR3 length: 15; D gene: .; V gene: TRBV5-4; clone size: .; J gene: TRBJ2-3; CDR3 protein: CASSLQTSPTDTQYF; CDR3 DNA: TGTGCCAGCAGCTTGCAGACTAGTCCCACAGATACGCAGTATTTT
CDR3 length: 12; D gene: TRBD1; V gene: TRBV18; clone size: .; J gene: TRBJ1-1; CDR3 protein: CASSGQGDEAFF; CDR3 DNA: TGTGCCAGCTCCGGACAGGGGGATGAAGCTTTCTTT
CDR3 length: 16; D gene: TRBD1; V gene: TRBV2; clone size: .; J gene: TRBJ1-5; CDR3 protein: CASTQLGTGGNQPQHF; CDR3 DNA: TGTGCCAGCACTCAATTAGGGACAGGGGGAAATCAGCCCCAGCATTTT
CDR3 length: 13; D gene: .; V gene: TRBV12-3/TRBV12-4; clone size: .; J gene: TRBJ2-7; CDR3 protein: CASRVTGVYEQYF; CDR3 DNA: TGTGCCAGCAGAGTGACAGGAGTCTACGAGCAGTACTTC
CDR3 length: 18; D gene: .; V gene: TRBV4-3; clone size: .; J gene: TRBJ1-6; CDR3 protein: CASSQERFRDTYNSPLHF; CDR3 DNA: TGCGCCAGCAGCCAAGAACGATTCCGGGACACTTATAATTCACCCCTCCACTTT
CDR3 length: 14; D gene: .; V gene: TRBV3-1/TRBV3-2; clone size: .; J gene: TRBJ1-2; CDR3 protein: CASSQFGENYGYTF; CDR3 DNA: TGTGCCAGCAGCCAATTTGGGGAGAACTATGGCTACACCTTC
CDR3 length: 14; D gene: TRBD1; V gene: TRBV4-1; clone size: few; J gene: TRBJ2-1; CDR3 protein: CASSPGDSYNEQFF; CDR3 DNA: TGCGCCAGCAGCCCCGGGGACAGTTACAATGAGCAGTTCTTC
CDR3 length: 13; D gene: TRBD1; V gene: TRBV18; clone size: .; J gene: TRBJ1-2; CDR3 protein: CASSRDRNYGYTF; CDR3 DNA: TGTGCCAGCTCGCGGGACAGGAACTATGGCTACACCTTC
CDR3 length: 14; D gene: TRBD2; V gene: TRBV2; clone size: .; J gene: TRBJ2-2; CDR3 protein: CASSPGRLARELFF; CDR3 DNA: TGTGCCAGCAGTCCAGGGAGACTAGCCAGGGAGCTGTTTTTT
CDR3 length: 13; D gene: .; V gene: TRBV7-9; clone size: few; J gene: TRBJ1-3; CDR3 protein: CASSWASGNTIYF; CDR3 DNA: TGTGCCAGCAGCTGGGCATCAGGAAACACCATATATTTT
CDR3 length: 12; D gene: .; V gene: TRBV21-1; clone size: .; J gene: TRBJ2-1; CDR3 protein: CASSPPENEQFF; CDR3 DNA: TGTGCCAGCAGCCCCCCGGAGAATGAGCAGTTCTTC
CDR3 length: 12; D gene: .; V gene: TRBV19; clone size: .; J gene: TRBJ2-7; CDR3 protein: CASSSTGYEQYF; CDR3 DNA: TGTGCCAGTAGTTCGACAGGCTACGAGCAGTACTTC
CDR3 length: 14; D gene: .; V gene: TRBV28; clone size: .; J gene: TRBJ2-5; CDR3 protein: CASSQSYGVETQYF; CDR3 DNA: TGTGCCAGCAGTCAATCCTATGGTGTGGAGACCCAGTACTTC
CDR3 length: 14; D gene: .; V gene: TRBV3-1/TRBV3-2; clone size: .; J gene: TRBJ2-2; CDR3 protein: CASSPGMNTGELFF; CDR3 DNA: TGTGCCAGCAGCCCAGGGATGAACACCGGGGAGCTGTTTTTT
CDR3 length: 16; D gene: .; V gene: TRBV29-1; clone size: .; J gene: TRBJ1-1; CDR3 protein: CSVEAGWRHQNTEAFF; CDR3 DNA: TGCAGCGTTGAGGCGGGGTGGAGGCACCAGAACACTGAAGCTTTCTTT
CDR3 length: 15; D gene: .; V gene: TRBV19; clone size: .; J gene: TRBJ1-5; CDR3 protein: CASSPTGISNQPQHF; CDR3 DNA: TGTGCCAGTAGTCCAACAGGGATCAGCAATCAGCCCCAGCATTTT
CDR3 length: 13; D gene: .; V gene: TRBV3-1/TRBV3-2; clone size: .; J gene: TRBJ1-5; CDR3 protein: CASSQVNSGPQHF; CDR3 DNA: TGTGCCAGCAGCCAAGTGAACTCGGGGCCCCAGCATTTT
CDR3 length: 12; D gene: .; V gene: TRBV7-9; clone size: .; J gene: TRBJ2-7; CDR3 protein: CASSPDRYEQYF; CDR3 DNA: TGTGCCAGCAGCCCGGACAGATACGAGCAGTACTTC